The clone carrying this T cell receptor (beta chain) was seen once. The CDR3 runs to 14 residues. The germline V gene has CDR1 MNHEY and CDR2 SVGEGT. Trimming cost V 1 base and J 5 bases, with 6 bases left between them. The data were obtained in a study of blood T cell repertoires in COVID-19. In the study overall: Both acute and convalescent COVID-19 samples were obtained from the United States, Italy and Spain. Sample material is recorded as cDNA or gDNA derived from T cells, B-cell-depleted T cells, or PBMCs.

Source study methods: Amplification with reference gene primers provided the estimates of nucleated cell counts. Repertoires were generated with immunoSEQ multiplex PCR, while TCRdb's copy carries only in-frame clones and drops some. The V and J calls and clone size were taken over from that table, and D and trimming were inferred from the DNA. The table shows 200,000 to 250,000 clones, with roughly 80% occurring only once. This rearrangement joins TRBV6-2 or TRBV6-3 to TRBJ1-6; D is unclear. Source material: peripheral blood. This receptor was taken from a woman aged 70-85 years with acute or convalescent COVID-19. The CDR3 sequence: CASSYLGDNSPLHF. DNA for the CDR3: TGTGCCAGCAGTTACTTGGGCGATAATTCACCCCTCCACTTT.